The present T cell receptor (beta chain) was sequenced within a study of T cell responses to AZD1222 COVID-19 vaccine. Study-wide points: A reported finding is that nearly half of spike-specific TCRs target unmutated variant regions. The study sampled repertoires only after the peak T cell response.

The method was immunoSEQ multiplex PCR; TCRdb's version includes in-frame clones alone and lacks a portion of them. Of over 150,000 clones detected, 70% to 90% appear once; the ten largest clones hold about 5.1%. Concerning this clone: Its matching antigen is unknown.

The CDR3 sequence is 14 residues long. V was shortened by 7 bases and J by 3 bases, with 13 bases between the two germline ends. Germline V gene lookup returns CDR1 LNHDA and CDR2 SQIVND (reference sequence). The source is an adult in good health. The chain uses TRBV19 and TRBJ2-1; no clear D. Source: peripheral blood, taken on day 0 of MenACWY control vaccination. CDR3 region: CASTQDPFYNEQFF. CDR3 nucleotides: TGTGCCAGTACTCAGGACCCGTTCTACAATGAGCAGTTCTTC.